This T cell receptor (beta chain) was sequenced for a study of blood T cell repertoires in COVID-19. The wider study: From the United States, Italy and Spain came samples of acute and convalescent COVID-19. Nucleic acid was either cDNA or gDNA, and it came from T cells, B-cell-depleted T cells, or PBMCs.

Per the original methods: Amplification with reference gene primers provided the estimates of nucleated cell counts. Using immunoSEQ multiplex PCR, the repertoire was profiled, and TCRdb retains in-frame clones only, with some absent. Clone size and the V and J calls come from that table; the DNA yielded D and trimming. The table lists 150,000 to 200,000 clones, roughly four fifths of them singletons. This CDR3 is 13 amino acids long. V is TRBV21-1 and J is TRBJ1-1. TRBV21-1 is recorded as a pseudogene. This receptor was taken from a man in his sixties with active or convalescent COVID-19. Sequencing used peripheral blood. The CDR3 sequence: CASTGRDDTEAFF. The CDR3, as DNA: TGTGCCAGCACTGGGAGAGATGACACTGAAGCTTTCTTT.